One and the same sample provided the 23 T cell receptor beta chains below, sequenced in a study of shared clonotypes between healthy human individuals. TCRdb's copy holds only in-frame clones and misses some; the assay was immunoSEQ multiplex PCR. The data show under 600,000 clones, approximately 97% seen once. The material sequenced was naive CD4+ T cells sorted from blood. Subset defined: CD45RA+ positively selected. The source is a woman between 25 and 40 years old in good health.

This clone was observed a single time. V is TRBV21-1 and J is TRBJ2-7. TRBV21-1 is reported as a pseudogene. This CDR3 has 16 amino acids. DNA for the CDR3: TGTGCCAGCAGCAAAGTAGTCGGGGGCTGTACCTACGAGCAGTACTTC. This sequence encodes CASSKVVGGCTYEQYF.

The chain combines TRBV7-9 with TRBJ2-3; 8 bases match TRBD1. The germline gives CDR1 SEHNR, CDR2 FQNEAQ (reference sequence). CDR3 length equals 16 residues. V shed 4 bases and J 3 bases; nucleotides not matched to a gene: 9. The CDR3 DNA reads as TGTGCCAGCAGCTCACCGGACAGGGCGGGGACAGATACGCAGTATTTT. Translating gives CASSSPDRAGTDTQYF.

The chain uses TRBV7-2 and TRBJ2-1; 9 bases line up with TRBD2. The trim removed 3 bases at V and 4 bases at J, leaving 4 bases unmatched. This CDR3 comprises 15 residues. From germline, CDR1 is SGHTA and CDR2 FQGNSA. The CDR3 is CASSLSGRLYNEQFF. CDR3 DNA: TGTGCCAGCAGCTTGAGCGGGAGGCTTTACAATGAGCAGTTCTTC.

CDR3 loop: CAWSFETGGPGELFF. The CDR3 region has the DNA TGTGCCTGGAGTTTCGAGACAGGGGGCCCCGGGGAGCTGTTTTTT. The chain uses TRBV30 and TRBJ2-2, with 10 bases lining up with TRBD1. This CDR3 is built from 15 residues. With V trimmed by 2 bases and J by 6 bases, 6 bases remained unmatched. The germline V gene has CDR1 GTSNPN and CDR2 SVGIG (reference sequence).

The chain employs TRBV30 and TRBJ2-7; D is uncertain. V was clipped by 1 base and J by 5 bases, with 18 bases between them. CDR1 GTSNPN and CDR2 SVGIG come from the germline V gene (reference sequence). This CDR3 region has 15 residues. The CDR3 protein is CAWSGGRSLRDEQYF. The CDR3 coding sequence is TGTGCCTGGAGTGGTGGTAGATCGCTTAGGGACGAGCAGTACTTC.

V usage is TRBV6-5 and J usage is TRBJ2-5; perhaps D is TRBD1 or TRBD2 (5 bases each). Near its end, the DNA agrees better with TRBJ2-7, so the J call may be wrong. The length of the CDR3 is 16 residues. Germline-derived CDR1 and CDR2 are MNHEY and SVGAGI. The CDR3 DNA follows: TGTGCCAGCAGTTACTCGACTGGGGCTCTCGGGAACGAGCAGTACTTC. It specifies CASSYSTGALGNEQYF.

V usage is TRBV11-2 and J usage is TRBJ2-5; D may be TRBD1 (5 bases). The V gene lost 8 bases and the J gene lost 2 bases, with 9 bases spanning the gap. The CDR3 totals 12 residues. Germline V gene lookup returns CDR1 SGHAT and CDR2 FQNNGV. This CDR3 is CASGADQETQYF. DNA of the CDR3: TGTGCCAGCGGGGCAGATCAAGAGACCCAGTACTTC.

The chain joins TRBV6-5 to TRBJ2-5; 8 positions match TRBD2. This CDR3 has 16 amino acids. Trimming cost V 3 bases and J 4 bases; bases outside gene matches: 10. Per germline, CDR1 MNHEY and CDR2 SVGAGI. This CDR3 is CASSYLQAGVGETQYF. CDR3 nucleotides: TGTGCCAGCAGTTATCTGCAAGCGGGAGTTGGAGAGACCCAGTACTTC.

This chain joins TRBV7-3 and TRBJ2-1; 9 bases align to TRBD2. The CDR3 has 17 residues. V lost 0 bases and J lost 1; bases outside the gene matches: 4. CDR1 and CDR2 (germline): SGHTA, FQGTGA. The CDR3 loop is CASSLTRAGGSYNEQFF. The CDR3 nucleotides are TGTGCCAGCAGCTTAACTCGGGCGGGAGGGTCCTACAATGAGCAGTTCTTC.

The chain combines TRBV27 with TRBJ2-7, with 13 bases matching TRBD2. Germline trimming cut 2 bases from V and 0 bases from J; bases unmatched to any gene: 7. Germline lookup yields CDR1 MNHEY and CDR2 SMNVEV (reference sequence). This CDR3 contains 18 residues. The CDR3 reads CASSLVGTSGAISYEQYF. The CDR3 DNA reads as TGTGCCAGCAGTTTAGTGGGGACTAGCGGGGCGATCTCCTACGAGCAGTACTTC.

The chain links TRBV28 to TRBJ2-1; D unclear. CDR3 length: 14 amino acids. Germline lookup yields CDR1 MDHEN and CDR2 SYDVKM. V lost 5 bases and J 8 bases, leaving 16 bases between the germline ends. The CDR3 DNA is TGTGCCAGCAGTGATTTAACCCACTTGGATGAGCAGTTCTTC. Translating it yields CASSDLTHLDEQFF.

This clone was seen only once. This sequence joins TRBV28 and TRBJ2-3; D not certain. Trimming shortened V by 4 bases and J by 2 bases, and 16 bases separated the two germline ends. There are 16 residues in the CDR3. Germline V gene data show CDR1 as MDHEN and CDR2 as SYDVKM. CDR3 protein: CASSSSPGLHTDTQYF. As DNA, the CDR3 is TGTGCCAGCAGTTCCTCCCCCGGGTTACACACAGATACGCAGTATTTT.

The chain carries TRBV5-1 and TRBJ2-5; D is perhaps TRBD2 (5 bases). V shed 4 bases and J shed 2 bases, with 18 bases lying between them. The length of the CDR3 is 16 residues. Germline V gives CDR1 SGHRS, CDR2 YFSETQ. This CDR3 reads CASSPTTQRTQETQYF. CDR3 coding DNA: TGCGCCAGCAGCCCTACAACGCAAAGGACTCAAGAGACCCAGTACTTC.

The CDR3: CASRPDRDSYEQYF. Written as DNA, the CDR3 is TGTGCCAGCAGACCAGACAGGGACTCCTACGAGCAGTACTTC. The chain combines TRBV28 with TRBJ2-7; 7 nucleotides line up with TRBD1. CDR3 length equals 14 residues. J was trimmed by 0 bases and V by 6 bases; bases with no gene match: 5. Germline CDR1 and CDR2: MDHEN and SYDVKM.

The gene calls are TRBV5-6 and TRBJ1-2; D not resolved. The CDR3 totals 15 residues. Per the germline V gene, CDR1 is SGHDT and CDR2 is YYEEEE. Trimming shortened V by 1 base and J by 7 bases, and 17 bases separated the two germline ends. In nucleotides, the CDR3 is TGTGCCAGCAGCTTGTCGGACCCCCTTTTGGGTGGCTACACCTTC. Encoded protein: CASSLSDPLLGGYTF. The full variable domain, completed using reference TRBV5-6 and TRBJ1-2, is DAGVTQSPTHLIKTRGQQVTLRCSPKSGHDTVSWYQQALGQGPQFIFQYYEEEERQRGNFPDRFSGHQFPNYSSELNVNALLLGDSALYLCASSLSDPLLGGYTFGSGTRLTVV.

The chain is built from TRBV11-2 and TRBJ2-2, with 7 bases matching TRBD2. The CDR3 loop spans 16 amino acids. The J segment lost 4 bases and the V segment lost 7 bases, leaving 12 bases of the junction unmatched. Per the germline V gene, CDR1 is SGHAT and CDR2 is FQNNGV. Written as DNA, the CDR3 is TGTGCCAGCAAAACCCTAGCAGGGAGGGGCACCGGGGAGCTGTTTTTT. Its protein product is CASKTLAGRGTGELFF.

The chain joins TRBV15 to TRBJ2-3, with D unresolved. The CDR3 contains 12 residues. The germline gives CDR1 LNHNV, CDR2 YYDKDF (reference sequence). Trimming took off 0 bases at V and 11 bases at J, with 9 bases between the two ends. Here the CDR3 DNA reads TGTGCCACCAGCAGAGATAGAGCTAGGCAGTATTTT. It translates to CATSRDRARQYF.

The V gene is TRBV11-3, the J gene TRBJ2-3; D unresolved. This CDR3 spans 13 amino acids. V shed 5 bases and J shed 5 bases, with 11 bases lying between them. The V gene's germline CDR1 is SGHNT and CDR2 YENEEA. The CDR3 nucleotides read TGTGCCAGCAGCCCTGGCCGTGGAGATACGCAGTATTTT. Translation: CASSPGRGDTQYF. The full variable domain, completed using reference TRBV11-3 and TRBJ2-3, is EAGVVQSPRYKIIEKKQPVAFWCNPISGHNTLYWYLQNLGQGPELLIRYENEEAVDDSQLPKDRFSAERLKGVDSTLKIQPAELGDSAVYLCASSPGRGDTQYFGPGTRLTVL.

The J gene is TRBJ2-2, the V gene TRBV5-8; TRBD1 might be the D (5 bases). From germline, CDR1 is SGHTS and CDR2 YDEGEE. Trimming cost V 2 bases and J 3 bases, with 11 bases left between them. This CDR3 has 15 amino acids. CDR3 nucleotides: TGTGCCAGCAGCTTCGTTCAGGGCGACACCGGGGAGCTGTTTTTT. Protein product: CASSFVQGDTGELFF.

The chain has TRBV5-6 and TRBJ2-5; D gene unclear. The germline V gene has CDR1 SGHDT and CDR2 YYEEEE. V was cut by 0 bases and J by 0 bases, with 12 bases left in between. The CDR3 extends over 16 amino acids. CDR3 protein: CASSLGAPEDQETQYF. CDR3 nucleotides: TGTGCCAGCAGCTTGGGGGCTCCGGAAGACCAAGAGACCCAGTACTTC.

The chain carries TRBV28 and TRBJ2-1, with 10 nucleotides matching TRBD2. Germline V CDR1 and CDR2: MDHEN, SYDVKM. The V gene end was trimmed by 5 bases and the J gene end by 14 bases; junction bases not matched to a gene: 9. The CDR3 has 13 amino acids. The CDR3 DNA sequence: TGTGCCAGCAGTGCGAGCGGGAGGGCCATTAAGTTCTTC. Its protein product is CASSASGRAIKFF. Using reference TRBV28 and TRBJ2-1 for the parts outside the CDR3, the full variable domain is DVKVTQSSRYLVKRTGEKVFLECVQDMDHENMFWYRQDPGLGLRLIYFSYDVKMKEKGDIPEGYSVSREKKERFSLILESASTNQTSMYLCASSASGRAIKFFGPGTRLTVL.

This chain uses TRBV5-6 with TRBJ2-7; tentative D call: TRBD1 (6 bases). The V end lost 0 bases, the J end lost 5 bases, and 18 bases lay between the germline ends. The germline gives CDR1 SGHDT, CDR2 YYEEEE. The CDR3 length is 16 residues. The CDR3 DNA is TGTGCCAGCAGCTTGGGTTCGGCGCAGGGGTATGACGAGCAGTACTTC. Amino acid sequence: CASSLGSAQGYDEQYF.

CDR3 region: CASSGLTAYEQYF. The CDR3 coding sequence is TGTGCCAGCAGTGGTCTGACAGCCTACGAGCAGTACTTC. The chain recombines TRBV2 with TRBJ2-7, with D tentatively TRBD1 (5 bases). Germline V lookup: CDR1 SNHLY, CDR2 FYNNEI. With 4 bases removed from V and 2 bases from J, the gap between germline ends came to 9 bases. The length of the CDR3 is 13 residues. The entire variable domain, with the rest obtained from reference TRBV2 and TRBJ2-7, is as follows: EPEVTQTPSHQVTQMGQEVILRCVPISNHLYFYWYRQILGQKVEFLVSFYNNEISEKSEIFDDQFSVERPDGSNFTLKIRSTKLEDSAMYFCASSGLTAYEQYFGPGTRLTVT.